One sample yielded the 18 T cell receptor beta chains listed below, sequenced in a study of T cells after yellow fever vaccination. TCRdb reprocessed the 5' RACE reads with MiXCR, giving one entry per CDR3 protein. Found here are tens of thousands of distinct CDR3 sequences, about 10% of them singletons; the top ten hold more than 10%. Sequencing used PBMCs, either bulk or a sorted T-cell subset (CD4+, CD8+, memory, or dextramer-sorted; not recorded which), obtained roughly 15 days after the first yellow fever vaccination. The origin of the receptors is a man aged 18 to 30 who received the YFV17D yellow fever vaccine.

Ten or more counts support this clonotype. The rearrangement uses TRBV7-2 and TRBJ1-2; D is perhaps TRBD1 (5 bases). Germline CDR1 is SGHTA and CDR2 is FQGNSA. The CDR3 is 15 amino acids. Trimming pared 0 bases from V and 6 bases from J, leaving 14 bases between. The CDR3 DNA reads TGTGCCAGCAGCTTAGCGTTCCGGGGCGAGGATGGCTACACCTTC. Protein product: CASSLAFRGEDGYTF.

The table lists this clonotype with many counts. This rearrangement joins TRBV5-4 to TRBJ2-3, with 13 positions matching TRBD2. The ends lost 0 bases at V and 5 bases at J; junction bases unmatched: 3. CDR1 and CDR2 from the germline V gene are SGHNT and YYREEE (reference sequence). The CDR3 is 16 residues long. CDR3 sequence: CASSLAGLAGLDTQYF. Here the CDR3 DNA reads TGTGCCAGCAGCTTGGCGGGACTAGCGGGGTTAGATACGCAGTATTTT.

The sample holds many counts of this clonotype. The V and J genes are TRBV20-1 and TRBJ2-2; D is unresolved. In germline, CDR1 is DFQATT, CDR2 SNEGSKA (reference sequence). The V end lost 4 bases, the J end lost 0 bases, and 3 bases lay between the germline ends. This CDR3 has 12 residues. The CDR3 reads CSATANTGELFF. CDR3 bases: TGCAGTGCTACCGCGAACACCGGGGAGCTGTTTTTT.

This clonotype was seen at least ten times. The genes are TRBV20-1 and TRBJ2-2, with 8 positions matching TRBD2. CDR3 size: 14 residues. From germline, CDR1 is DFQATT and CDR2 SNEGSKA (reference sequence). Unmatched junction bases numbered 8, after V lost 7 bases and J lost 4 bases. The DNA of the CDR3 is TGCAGTGTAACCGGGACTAGGTCCACCGGGGAGCTGTTTTTT. It yields the protein CSVTGTRSTGELFF.

This clonotype was detected only a few times. The chain joins TRBV5-1 to TRBJ2-3; maybe TRBD2 (6 bases). Trimming stripped 0 bases from V and 0 bases from J, with 20 bases between. This CDR3 comprises 19 residues. Germline CDR1 SGHRS, CDR2 YFSETQ. CDR3 in DNA: TGCGCCAGCAGCTTGGTGGTCGTGGCAGAGGGACTTAGCACAGATACGCAGTATTTT. Translated: CASSLVVVAEGLSTDTQYF. The full variable domain, rest sourced from reference TRBV5-1 and TRBJ2-3, is KAGVTQTPRYLIKTRGQQVTLSCSPISGHRSVSWYQQTPGQGLQFLFEYFSETQRNKGNFPGRFSGRQFSNSRSEMNVSTLELGDSALYLCASSLVVVAEGLSTDTQYFGPGTRLTVL.

This clonotype was detected ten times or more. The V and J genes are TRBV5-1 and TRBJ1-3; D is unclear. Per the germline V gene, CDR1 is SGHRS and CDR2 is YFSETQ. This CDR3 comprises 16 residues. V dropped 0 bases and J dropped 2 bases, with 12 bases sitting between them. For the CDR3, the DNA is TGCGCCAGCAGCTTGGACATAATACCGGCTGGAAACACCATATATTTT. Its protein is CASSLDIIPAGNTIYF.

Many counts were recorded for this clonotype. The V and J genes are TRBV20-1 and TRBJ1-2; 12 nucleotides align to TRBD1. The CDR3 has 15 amino acids. The germline V gene has CDR1 DFQATT and CDR2 SNEGSKA (reference sequence). Trimming removed 6 bases from V and 8 bases from J; junction bases left unmatched: 13. CDR3 residues: CSAGTGGFLVEGYTF. Written as DNA, the CDR3 is TGCAGTGCGGGGACAGGGGGCTTTTTAGTGGAAGGCTACACCTTC.

Comments on this clonotype: This may be a read error: a much more frequent sequence differs by one nucleotide. The V call is TRBV3-1, the J call TRBJ1-5, with 7 bases that match TRBD1. The CDR3 totals 15 residues. Germline CDR1 reads LGHDT; CDR2 reads YNNKEL (reference sequence). DNA for the CDR3: TGTGCCAGCAGCAAGGGGGGACAGTTAAATCAGCACCAGCATTTT. Residues: CASSKGGQLNQHQHF.

This clonotype was seen ten or more times. V is TRBV5-6 and J is TRBJ1-4, with D possibly matching TRBD1 (5 bases). The germline V gene has CDR1 SGHDT and CDR2 YYEEEE. Trimming left V 4 bases short and J 4 bases short, with 11 bases between. The CDR3 contains 14 residues. CDR3 bases: TGTGCCAGCAGCAGCGGGACGGATAATGAAAAACTGTTTTTT. Protein product: CASSSGTDNEKLFF.

This clonotype was detected many times. CDR3 coding DNA: TGTGCCAGCAGCCCGGACAGGGGGCGGGAAGCTTTCTTT. Amino acid sequence: CASSPDRGREAFF. The chain recombines TRBV7-9 with TRBJ1-1, with 11 nucleotides matching TRBD1. Germline loops: CDR1 SEHNR, CDR2 FQNEAQ (reference sequence). CDR3 size: 13 residues. The junction had 4 bases not matched to a gene; V was cut back by 5 bases and J by 8 bases.

This clonotype was picked up many times. V gene TRBV4-3 combines with J gene TRBJ2-1, with 9 bases lining up with TRBD2. The CDR3 loop spans 16 amino acids. CDR1 and CDR2 (germline): LGHNA, YSLEER. Trimming removed 2 bases from V and 4 bases from J; junction bases left unmatched: 6. The CDR3 is CASSQPMAGGYNEQFF. The CDR3 DNA reads TGCGCCAGCAGCCAACCGATGGCGGGGGGGTACAATGAGCAGTTCTTC.

The table lists this clonotype with many counts. The chain couples TRBV7-2 to TRBJ1-2; D not certain. V was clipped by 5 bases and J by 5 bases, with 18 bases between them. The CDR3 is 15 amino acids. CDR1 is SGHTA and CDR2 is FQGNSA in the germline V gene. CDR3 loop: CASSDAQGPGYGYTF. The DNA of the CDR3 is TGTGCCAGCAGCGACGCCCAAGGCCCCGGGTATGGCTACACCTTC.

This clonotype has a count of ten or more. The rearrangement links TRBV5-1 to TRBJ1-2; TRBD1 might be the D (5 bases). The CDR3 totals 15 residues. Germline CDR1 and CDR2: SGHRS and YFSETQ. V lost 3 bases and J 4 bases, leaving 16 bases between the germline ends. The CDR3 bases are TGCGCCAGCAGCTCAACGGGGGATGGGGTCTATGGCTACACCTTC. Protein: CASSSTGDGVYGYTF.

To note about this clonotype: This may come from a read error, since a much larger clone is one base off. This chain uses TRBV9 with TRBJ2-1; D ambiguous. The CDR3 loop spans 12 amino acids. Germline V CDR1 and CDR2: SGDLS, YYNGEE. V lost 4 bases and J lost 6, with 8 bases in between. CDR3 sequence: CASSPTFNEQFF. As DNA, the CDR3 is TGTGCCAGCAGCCCCACGTTCAATGAGCAGTTCTTC. Using reference TRBV9 and TRBJ2-1 for the parts outside the CDR3, the full variable domain is DSGVTQTPKHLITATGQRVTLRCSPRSGDLSVYWYQQSLDQGLQFLIQYYNGEERAKGNILERFSAQQFPDLHSELNLSSLELGDSALYFCASSPTFNEQFFGPGTRLTVL.

Many counts were recorded for this clonotype. The CDR3 loop reads CASSLGSGQGKTQYF. The CDR3 DNA is TGTGCCAGCAGCTTAGGAAGTGGACAGGGGAAGACGCAGTATTTT. V and J are TRBV11-2 and TRBJ2-3; 9 positions agree with TRBD1. The trim removed 1 base at V and 9 bases at J, leaving 8 bases unmatched. This CDR3 contains 15 residues. Per germline, CDR1 SGHAT and CDR2 FQNNGV.

The sample holds many counts of this clonotype. This rearrangement joins TRBV7-3 to TRBJ2-3; TRBD2 is a possible D gene (6 bases). CDR1 and CDR2 from the germline V gene are SGHTA and FQGTGA. The germline V and J ends were trimmed by 5 bases and 4 bases, with 10 bases remaining between them. This CDR3 has 13 amino acids. CDR3 protein: CASSRELADTQYF. In DNA form, the CDR3 reads TGTGCCAGCAGCCGGGAGTTGGCAGATACGCAGTATTTT. Full variable domain (remainder filled in from reference TRBV7-3 and TRBJ2-3): GAGVSQTPSNKVTEKGKYVELRCDPISGHTALYWYRQSLGQGPEFLIYFQGTGAADDSGLPNDRFFAVRPEGSVSTLKIQRTERGDSAVYLCASSRELADTQYFGPGTRLTVL.

In this sample, this clonotype turned up many times. This sequence joins TRBV6-1 and TRBJ2-7, with D perhaps matching TRBD1 or TRBD2 (5 bases each). V shed 1 base and J shed 1 base, with 5 bases lying between them. CDR3 length equals 13 residues. The germline V gene has CDR1 MNHNS and CDR2 SASEGT. CDR3 protein: CASSEGGSYEQYF. The CDR3 region has the DNA TGTGCCAGCAGTGAAGGGGGGTCCTACGAGCAGTACTTC.

Worth noting for this clonotype: A much larger clone lies one base from this, so it may be a read error. The CDR3 protein is CASSRQTGNTQYF. The DNA for the CDR3 is TGTGCCAGCAGCCGACAAACGGGAAATACGCAGTATTTT. V usage is TRBV3-1 and J usage is TRBJ2-3; possible D gene TRBD2, 5 bases. This CDR3 spans 13 amino acids. V was pared by 4 bases and J by 7 bases, with 12 bases between. Germline loops: CDR1 LGHDT, CDR2 YNNKEL (reference sequence).